This T cell receptor (beta chain) is drawn from a study of T cells in Graves' hyperthyroidism and ophthalmopathy. This clonotype was seen at least ten times. Its specificity is unknown. Regions amplified from RNA transcripts were the TCR beta CDR3 regions. First-round RT-PCR targeting the TCR CDR3 was performed with the HTBI primer set. TCRdb used MiXCR to reprocess the multiplex PCR reads, holding one entry per CDR3 protein. The sample includes about 350,000 distinct CDR3 sequences, approximately 15% of them seen just once. The CDR3 sequence is 18 residues long. With 2 bases clipped from V and 0 bases from J, the junction kept 5 bases outside the gene matches. CDR1 and CDR2 from the germline V gene are MNHEY and SVGEGT. General observations from the study: It was a median roughly 6.5 months before onset that the model predicted ophthalmopathy. Blood shared most expanded thyroid clonotypes above 0.001.

The V and J genes are TRBV6-2 or TRBV6-3 and TRBJ2-2, with 11 nucleotides matching TRBD2. Sequences were obtained from blood. The clonotype originates from a woman aged 25 to 39 with Graves' hyperthyroidism. CDR3 DNA: TGTGCCAGCAGTTACACTAGCGGGAGTGGCGCGAACACCGGGGAGCTGTTTTTT. Translating it yields CASSYTSGSGANTGELFF.